Here is one TCR beta chain with its context. The antigen is undetermined. These data originate in a study of long-term antiretroviral therapy in people with HIV. The overall study: The oldest specimens predate the 2015 immediate-ART recommendation by about a decade.

The CDR3 totals 15 residues. Trimming removed 0 bases at V and 3 bases at J, with 9 bases between. Germline CDR1 is SGHRS and CDR2 is YFSETQ. The assay used was immunoSEQ (version v3.0), run at survey level. TCRdb's copy holds only in-frame clones and misses some; the assay was immunoSEQ multiplex PCR. The sample lists about 25,000 clones, around 80% seen once, with approximately 4.8% in the top ten. Points from the study as a whole: The study found that diversity rose after ART but stayed below transplant donor controls.

Here the sequenced sample was unsorted PBMCs, taken 3 years after starting antiretroviral therapy. The V and J genes are TRBV5-1 and TRBJ1-4, with D unclear. The TCR originated in a man aged 18 to 30 with HIV. CDR3 sequence (DNA): TGCGCCAGCAGCTTGGATACAGAGGCTAATGAAAAACTGTTTTTT. Translation: CASSLDTEANEKLFF. Variable domain in full (rest from reference TRBV5-1 and TRBJ1-4): KAGVTQTPRYLIKTRGQQVTLSCSPISGHRSVSWYQQTPGQGLQFLFEYFSETQRNKGNFPGRFSGRQFSNSRSEMNVSTLELGDSALYLCASSLDTEANEKLFFGSGTQLSVL.